The rows below give T cell receptor beta chains drawn from one sample of a study of shared clonotypes between healthy human individuals. This table comes from immunoSEQ multiplex PCR, and its TCRdb copy is limited to in-frame clones, with some not included. This table holds roughly 2,500,000 clones, 80% to 95% found once. The sequenced sample consisted of naive CD4+ T cells from PBMCs. The receptors originated from a young man in good health. Some clones in this sample may be carry-over from other donors' samples. Each CDR3 is given with its conserved first and last residue. A D gene is named only where the DNA matches it firmly. Only some rows state a clone size, as once, few, many or a class for expanded clones.

TRBV10-3	TRBJ1-2	TRBD1	16	NA	TGTGCCATCAGTGGGCGGACAGGGACGTTGGACTATGGCTACACCTTC	CAISGRTGTLDYGYTF
TRBV21-1	TRBJ1-1	NA	15	NA	TGTGCCAGCAGCGGTGTGCAGGGGAGTTCCACTGAAGCTTTCTTT	CASSGVQGSSTEAFF
TRBV10-3	TRBJ2-5	NA	14	once	TGTGCCACCGGGGGTGAGGGGTCGTTGGAGACCCAGTACTTC	CATGGEGSLETQYF
TRBV5-4	TRBJ2-6	TRBD1	15	few	TGTGCCAGCAGCTCCGGGACAGGGGGCGGCAACGTCCTGACTTTC	CASSSGTGGGNVLTF
TRBV7-2	TRBJ2-2	TRBD1	15	NA	TGTGCCAGCAGCCTCACAGGGGGAGGCACCGGGGAGCTGTTTTTT	CASSLTGGGTGELFF
TRBV7-2	TRBJ2-3	NA	13	NA	TGTGCCAGCAGCTACCTTCTGACAGATACGCAGTATTTT	CASSYLLTDTQYF
TRBV5-8	TRBJ2-7	NA	17	NA	TGTGCCAGCAGCTTGTTAATCAGGGAAGGTTTGGCCTACGAGCAGTACTTC	CASSLLIREGLAYEQYF
TRBV6-1	TRBJ2-7	NA	13	once	TGTGCCAGCAGGGGGACATTTTCCTACGAGCAGTACTTC	CASRGTFSYEQYF
TRBV14	TRBJ2-7	NA	12	NA	TGTGCCAGCAGCCAGAGCTCCTACGAGCAGTACTTC	CASSQSSYEQYF
TRBV29-1	TRBJ1-4	NA	14	NA	TGCAGCGGGTCGGAATCAACAACTAATGAAAAACTGTTTTTT	CSGSESTTNEKLFF
TRBV7-2	TRBJ2-7	TRBD2	15	NA	TGTGCCAGCAGCCATAGCGGGAGGGCCTCGAACGAGCAGTACTTC	CASSHSGRASNEQYF